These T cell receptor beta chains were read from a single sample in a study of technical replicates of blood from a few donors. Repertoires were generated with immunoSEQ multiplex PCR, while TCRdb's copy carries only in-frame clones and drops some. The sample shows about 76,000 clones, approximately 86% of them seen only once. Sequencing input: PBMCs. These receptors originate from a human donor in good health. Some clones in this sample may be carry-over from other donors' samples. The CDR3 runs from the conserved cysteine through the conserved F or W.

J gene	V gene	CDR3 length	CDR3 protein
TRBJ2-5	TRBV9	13	CASSGGGEETQYF
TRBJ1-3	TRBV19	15	CASSIRGTSGNTIYF
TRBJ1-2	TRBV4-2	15	CASSQVTGAEGGYTF
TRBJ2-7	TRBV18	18	CASSPGLAGARGTYEQYF
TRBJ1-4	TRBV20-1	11	CSVQGREKLFF
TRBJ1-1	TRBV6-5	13	CASRPVAGPEAFF
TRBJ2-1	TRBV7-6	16	CASSLGIGSSYNEQFF
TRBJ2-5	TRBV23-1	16	CASSQSGAGGQETQYF
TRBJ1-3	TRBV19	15	CASSIPGQGADTIYF
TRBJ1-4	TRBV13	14	CASRINRAKEKLFF
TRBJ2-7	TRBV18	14	CASSLGRGVIEQYF
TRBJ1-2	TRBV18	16	CASSRNLQGLNYGYTF
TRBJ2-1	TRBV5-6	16	CASSLGLAGGINEQFF
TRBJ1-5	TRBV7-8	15	CASSLVPRGNQPQHF
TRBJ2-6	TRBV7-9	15	CASSLAVPGANVLTF
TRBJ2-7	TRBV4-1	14	CASSQEPYTYEQYF
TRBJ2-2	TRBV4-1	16	CASSHIGGRITGELFF
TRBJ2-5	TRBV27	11	CASSLEATQYF
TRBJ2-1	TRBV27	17	CASSFKGLADRYNEQFF
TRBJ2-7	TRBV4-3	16	CASSQDRLARGYEQYF
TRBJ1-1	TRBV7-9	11	CASSDSFEAFF
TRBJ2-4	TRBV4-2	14	CASSQGRLAGPKYF
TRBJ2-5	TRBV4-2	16	CASSQGGVGGVETQYF
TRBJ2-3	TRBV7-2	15	CASSFGLAGRGTQYF
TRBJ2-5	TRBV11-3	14	CASSLGAAQETQYF
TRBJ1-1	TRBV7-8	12	CASSRGGGEAFF
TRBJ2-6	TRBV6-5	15	CASNKGTAGANVLTF
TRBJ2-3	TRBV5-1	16	CASSLGPVGLTDTQYF
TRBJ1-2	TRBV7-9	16	CASSLGTGGFNYGYTF